The source of this TCR beta chain is a study of blood T cell repertoires in COVID-19. Study details: Some COVID-19 samples were acute and others convalescent; all came from the United States, Italy and Spain. PBMCs, B-cell-depleted T cells, or T cells provided the cDNA or gDNA that made up the material.

In the original analysis: Amplification of reference gene primers was used by the study to estimate nucleated cell counts. Libraries were prepared by immunoSEQ multiplex PCR; TCRdb keeps only in-frame clonotypes and omits some of them. V, J and clone size derive from that table, while D and trimming were established from the DNA sequence. The sample lists 120,000 to 150,000 clones, approximately 80% occurring once. The TCR originated in a woman in her forties with active or convalescent COVID-19. Sequencing was carried out using peripheral blood.

CDR3 in DNA: TGTGCCAGCAGCTCCGCGGCGGGAGCCCAGCATTTT. It encodes CASSSAAGAQHF. V is TRBV7-6 and J is TRBJ1-5; D unresolved. CDR3 length: 12 amino acids. Looked up from germline, CDR1 is SGHVS and CDR2 is FNYEAQ. V was pared by 4 bases and J by 11 bases, with 12 bases between.